This T cell receptor (beta chain) was documented in a study of blood T cell repertoires in COVID-19. At the level of the study: Both acute and convalescent COVID-19 samples were obtained from the United States, Italy and Spain. Sources were T cells, B-cell-depleted T cells, or PBMCs; the material itself was cDNA or gDNA.

Authors' analysis steps: Using reference gene primer amplification, nucleated cell counts were estimated. Only in-frame clones appear in the TCRdb table, and some are missing; sequencing was by immunoSEQ multiplex PCR. V, J and clone size derive from that table, while D and trimming were established from the DNA sequence. The sample contains 50,000 to 75,000 clones, around 77% of which appear only once. This CDR3 is 13 amino acids long. The ends were cut back, 3 bases at V and 5 bases at J, with 12 bases in the middle. Germline CDR1 is SGDLS and CDR2 is YYNGEE. The sequencing input was peripheral blood. The J gene is TRBJ2-7, the V gene TRBV9; no clear D gene. The clonotype comes from a man older than 75 with active or convalescent COVID-19. CDR3 in amino acids: CASSARYRDEQYF. In DNA form, the CDR3 reads TGTGCCAGCAGCGCTAGATATCGCGACGAGCAGTACTTC.